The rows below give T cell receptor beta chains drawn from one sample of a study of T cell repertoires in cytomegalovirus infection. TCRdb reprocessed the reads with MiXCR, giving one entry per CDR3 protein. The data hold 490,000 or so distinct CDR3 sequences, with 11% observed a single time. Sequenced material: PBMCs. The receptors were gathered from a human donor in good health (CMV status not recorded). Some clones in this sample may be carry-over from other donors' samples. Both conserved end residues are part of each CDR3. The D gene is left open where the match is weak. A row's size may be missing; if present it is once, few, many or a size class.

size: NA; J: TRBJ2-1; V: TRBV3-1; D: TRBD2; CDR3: CASSWTSGENEQFF; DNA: TGTGCCAGCAGCTGGACTAGCGGGGAAAATGAGCAGTTCTTC
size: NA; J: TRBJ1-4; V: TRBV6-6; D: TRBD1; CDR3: CASSYRRQGPLEKLFF; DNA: TGTGCCAGCAGTTACAGAAGACAGGGGCCGTTGGAAAAACTGTTTTTT
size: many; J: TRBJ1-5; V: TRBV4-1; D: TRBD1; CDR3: CASSQGQGAIYNQPQHF; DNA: TGCGCCAGCAGCCAAGGACAGGGGGCGATTTACAATCAGCCCCAGCATTTT
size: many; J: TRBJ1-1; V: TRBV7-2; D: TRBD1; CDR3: CASSFSGTGTEAFF; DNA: TGTGCCAGCAGCTTCTCCGGGACAGGGACTGAAGCTTTCTTT
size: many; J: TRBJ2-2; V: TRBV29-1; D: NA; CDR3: CSVRELGDGELFF; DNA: TGCAGCGTCCGAGAACTGGGCGACGGGGAGCTGTTTTTT
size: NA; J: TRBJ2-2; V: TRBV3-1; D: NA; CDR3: CASSPGNSHTGELFF; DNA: TGTGCCAGCAGCCCCGGCAACTCCCACACCGGGGAGCTGTTTTTT
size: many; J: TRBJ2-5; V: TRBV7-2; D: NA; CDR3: CASSLNQGETQYF; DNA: TGTGCCAGCAGCTTAAACCAGGGGGAGACCCAGTACTTC
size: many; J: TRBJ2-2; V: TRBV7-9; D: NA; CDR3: CASSAQAVSGELFF; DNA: TGTGCCAGCAGTGCCCAGGCGGTTTCCGGGGAGCTGTTTTTT
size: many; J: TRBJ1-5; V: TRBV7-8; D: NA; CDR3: CASSKGSSNQPQHF; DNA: TGTGCCAGCAGCAAGGGGTCGAGCAATCAGCCCCAGCATTTT
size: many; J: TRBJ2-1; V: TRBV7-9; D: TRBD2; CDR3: CASSLAQDSGRPYNEQFF; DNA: TGTGCCAGCAGCTTAGCGCAGGATAGCGGGAGGCCCTACAATGAGCAGTTCTTC
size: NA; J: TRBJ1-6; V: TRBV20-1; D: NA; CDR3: CSARAVSSNSPLHF; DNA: TGCAGTGCTAGAGCTGTGTCCAGTAATTCACCCCTCCACTTT
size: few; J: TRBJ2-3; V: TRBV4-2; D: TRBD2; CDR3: CASSPPGTSMTDTQYF; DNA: TGTGCCAGCAGCCCCCCCGGGACTAGCATGACAGATACGCAGTATTTT
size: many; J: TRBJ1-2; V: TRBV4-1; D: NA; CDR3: CASSQERDPYGYTF; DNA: TGCGCCAGCAGCCAAGAGAGGGACCCGTATGGCTACACCTTC
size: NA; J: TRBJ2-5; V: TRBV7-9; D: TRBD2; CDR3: CASSLTTSGRATQYF; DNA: TGTGCCAGCAGCCTGACGACTAGCGGGAGGGCGACCCAGTACTTC
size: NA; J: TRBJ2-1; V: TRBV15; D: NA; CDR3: CATSSLKDGYNEQFF; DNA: TGTGCCACCAGCAGCTTAAAGGACGGATACAATGAGCAGTTCTTC
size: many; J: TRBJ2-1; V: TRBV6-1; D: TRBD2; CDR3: CASSRGLAGEGEQFF; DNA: TGTGCCAGCAGTAGGGGACTAGCGGGAGAGGGTGAGCAGTTCTTC
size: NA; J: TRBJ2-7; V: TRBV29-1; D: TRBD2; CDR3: CSVVDRGTRPYEQYF; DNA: TGCAGCGTTGTAGATAGGGGGACTAGACCCTACGAGCAGTACTTC
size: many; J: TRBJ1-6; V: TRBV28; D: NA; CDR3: CASSPWTDNSPLHF; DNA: TGTGCCAGCAGCCCCTGGACAGATAATTCACCCCTCCACTTT
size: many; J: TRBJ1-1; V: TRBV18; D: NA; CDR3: CASSPNQAFF; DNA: TGTGCCAGCTCACCAAATCAGGCTTTCTTT
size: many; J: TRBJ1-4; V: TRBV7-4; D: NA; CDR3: CASSLEPGGIEKLFF; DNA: TGTGCCAGCAGCTTAGAGCCAGGAGGAATCGAAAAACTGTTTTTT
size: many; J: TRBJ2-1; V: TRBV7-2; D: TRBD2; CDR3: CASSLGAGGPNEQFF; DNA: TGTGCCAGCAGCTTAGGGGCGGGGGGCCCCAATGAGCAGTTCTTC
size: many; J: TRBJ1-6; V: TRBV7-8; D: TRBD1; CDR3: CASSSGQGPNSPLHF; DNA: TGTGCCAGCAGCTCAGGACAGGGGCCTAATTCACCCCTCCACTTT
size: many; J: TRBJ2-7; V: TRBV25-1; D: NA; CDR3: CASSGPGQGRAGGREQYF; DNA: TGTGCCAGCAGTGGCCCGGGACAGGGACGAGCGGGGGGGCGCGAGCAGTACTTC
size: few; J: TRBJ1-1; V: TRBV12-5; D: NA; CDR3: CALEEVRGTEAFF; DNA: TGTGCTCTGGAAGAGGTACGGGGTACTGAAGCTTTCTTT
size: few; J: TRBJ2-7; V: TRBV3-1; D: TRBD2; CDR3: CASSQGSGRHSSKTPYEQYF; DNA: TGTGCCAGCAGCCAAGGCAGCGGGAGGCACTCTTCTAAAACACCGTACGAGCAGTACTTC
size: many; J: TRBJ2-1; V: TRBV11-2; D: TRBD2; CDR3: CASSTGTSGTRRQFF; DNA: TGTGCCAGCAGCACCGGGACTAGCGGGACCCGGAGGCAGTTCTTC
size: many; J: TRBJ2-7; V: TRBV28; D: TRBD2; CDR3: CASSLSIAGVPRGYEQYF; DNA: TGTGCCAGCAGTTTAAGTATAGCGGGAGTCCCGAGGGGCTACGAGCAGTACTTC
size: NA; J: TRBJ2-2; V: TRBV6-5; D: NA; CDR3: CASSYDGTYSTGELFF; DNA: TGTGCCAGCAGTTACGACGGGACATATTCCACCGGGGAGCTGTTTTTT
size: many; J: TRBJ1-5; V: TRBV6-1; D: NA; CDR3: CASRPRGERVNQPQHF; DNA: TGTGCCAGCAGACCGCGAGGGGAGAGGGTCAATCAGCCCCAGCATTTT
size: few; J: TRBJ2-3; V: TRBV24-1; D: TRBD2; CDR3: CATSRTSGGCTDTQYF; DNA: TGTGCCACCAGTAGAACTAGCGGGGGTTGCACAGATACGCAGTATTTT
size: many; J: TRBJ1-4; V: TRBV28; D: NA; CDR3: CASSSPRISTNEKLFF; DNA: TGTGCCAGCAGTTCACCCCGGATTTCAACTAATGAAAAACTGTTTTTT
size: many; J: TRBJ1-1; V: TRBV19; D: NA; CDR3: CASTTREENTEAFF; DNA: TGTGCCAGTACTACTAGGGAGGAGAACACTGAAGCTTTCTTT
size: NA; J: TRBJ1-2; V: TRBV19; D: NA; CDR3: CASRVQGGYGYTF; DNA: TGTGCCAGTAGGGTACAGGGAGGGTATGGCTACACCTTC
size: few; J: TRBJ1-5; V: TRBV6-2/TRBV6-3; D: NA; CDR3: CASSSSESYQPQHF; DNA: TGTGCCAGCAGTTCGAGCGAAAGCTATCAGCCCCAGCATTTT
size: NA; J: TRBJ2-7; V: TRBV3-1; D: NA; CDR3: CASSVGGQRSSYEQYF; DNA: TGTGCCAGCAGCGTCGGGGGGCAGCGGAGCTCCTACGAGCAGTACTTC
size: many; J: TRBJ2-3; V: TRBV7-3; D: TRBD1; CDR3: CASSYGTASTDTQYF; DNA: TGTGCCAGCAGCTACGGGACAGCTAGCACAGATACGCAGTATTTT
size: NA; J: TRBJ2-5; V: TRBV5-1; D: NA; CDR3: CASSPTSRETQYF; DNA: TGCGCCAGCAGCCCGACCTCCAGAGAGACCCAGTACTTC
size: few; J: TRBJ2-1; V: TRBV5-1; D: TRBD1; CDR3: CASSLPDRGSSYNEQFF; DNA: TGCGCCAGCAGCTTACCGGACAGGGGCAGCTCCTACAATGAGCAGTTCTTC
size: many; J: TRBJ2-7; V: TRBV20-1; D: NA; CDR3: CSASSLGQPLYEQYF; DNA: TGCAGTGCCTCCTCGCTCGGCCAGCCGCTCTACGAGCAGTACTTC
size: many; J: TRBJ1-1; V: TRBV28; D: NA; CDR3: CASGRVDRNTEAFF; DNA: TGTGCCAGCGGGAGAGTTGACAGAAACACTGAAGCTTTCTTT
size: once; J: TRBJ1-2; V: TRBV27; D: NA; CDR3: CASSSARRANYGYTF; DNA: TGTGCCAGCAGTTCCGCCCGCAGGGCTAACTATGGCTACACCTTC
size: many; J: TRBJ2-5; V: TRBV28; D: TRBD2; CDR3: CASSFGRGTQYF; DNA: TGTGCCAGCAGTTTTGGGAGGGGGACCCAGTACTTC
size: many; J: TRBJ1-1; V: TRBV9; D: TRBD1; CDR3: CASSAWDRGPKNTEAFF; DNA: TGTGCCAGCAGCGCCTGGGACAGGGGGCCCAAGAACACTGAAGCTTTCTTT
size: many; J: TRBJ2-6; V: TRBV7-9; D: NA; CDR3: CASSQVGSGARGANVLTF; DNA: TGTGCCAGCAGCCAGGTGGGGTCAGGGGCGCGAGGGGCCAACGTCCTGACTTTC
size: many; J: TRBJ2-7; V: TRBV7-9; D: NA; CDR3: CASSHQGNEQYF; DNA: TGTGCCAGCAGTCACCAGGGCAACGAGCAGTACTTC
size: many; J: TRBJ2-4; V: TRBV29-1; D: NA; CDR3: CSVALLAKNIQYF; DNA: TGCAGCGTTGCTCTGCTAGCCAAAAACATTCAGTACTTC
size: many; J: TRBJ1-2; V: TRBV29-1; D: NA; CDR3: CSVEDRSGYTF; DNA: TGCAGCGTTGAAGACAGATCTGGCTACACCTTC
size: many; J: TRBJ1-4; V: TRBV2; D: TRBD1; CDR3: CASSYPQGANEKLFF; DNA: TGTGCCAGCAGCTACCCACAGGGGGCTAATGAAAAACTGTTTTTT
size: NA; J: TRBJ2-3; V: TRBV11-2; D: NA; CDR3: CASSQGGRQGDTQYF; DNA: TGTGCCAGCAGCCAAGGTGGTAGGCAGGGAGATACGCAGTATTTT
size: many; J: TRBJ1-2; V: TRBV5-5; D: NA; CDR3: CASSLGGNSRDYGYTF; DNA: TGTGCCAGCAGCTTGGGAGGGAACAGCCGCGACTATGGCTACACCTTC
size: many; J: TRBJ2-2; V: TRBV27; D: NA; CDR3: CASSLSTPGQGNTGELFF; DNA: TGTGCCAGCAGTTTATCAACCCCGGGGCAGGGAAACACCGGGGAGCTGTTTTTT
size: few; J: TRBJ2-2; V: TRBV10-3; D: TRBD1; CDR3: CAISEPGQGTTGELFF; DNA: TGTGCCATCAGTGAGCCGGGACAGGGGACCACCGGGGAGCTGTTTTTT
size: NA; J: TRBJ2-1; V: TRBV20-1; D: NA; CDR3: CSAPSVALRAGFTYNEQFF; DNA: TGCAGTGCCCCATCCGTAGCTTTAAGGGCGGGGTTTACTTACAATGAGCAGTTCTTC